This TCR beta chain comes out of a study of blood T cell repertoires in COVID-19 (dated by TCRdb to the early 2020s). With regard to the full study: Collaborator samples came from the United States, Italy and Spain and covered acute and convalescent phases of COVID-19. The repertoires were released in a freely available public database meant as a resource for research on the immune response to SARS-CoV-2. HLA class I and class II types, where available, came from metadata supplied by the sample provider rather than from assay-based typing. Samples were obtained from the ongoing ImmuneRACE study (first 160 participants) and from about 1,300 subjects provided by 6 global collaborators. Deeply sampled blood TCRbeta repertoires from subjects exposed to, actively infected with, or recovered from COVID-19 were included in the dataset. The material from the prospective study consisted of cDNA or gDNA derived from T cells, B-cell-depleted T cells, or PBMCs. Sample metadata almost always included a de-identified subject ID, COVID-19 status, age in years and sex. What the study reported, not specific to this receptor: How much clinical and demographic metadata was included differed by source and by participant, and the metadata was provided uncurated.

V is cut by 4 bases and J by 1 base, and the space between the germline ends is 7 bases. The CDR3 goes from the cysteine to the phenylalanine over 13 residues. The only DNA kept is the CDR3, 39 bases in frame from the first base. The germline V gene (reference sequence) provides CDR1 MNHEY and CDR2 SMNVEV. Whole blood was collected in K2EDTA tubes by collaborating institutions according to the institutions' own protocols. For TCRbeta analysis, collaborator samples were shipped as frozen whole blood, as isolated PBMCs, or as DNA extracted from either sample type. TCRbeta CDR3 regions were amplified from genomic DNA using the immunoSEQ Assay, a bias-controlled multiplex PCR. The original pipeline was this. The number of nucleated cells in each sample was estimated by amplification of reference gene primers within the assay. Sequence reads were collapsed and filtered to measure the absolute abundance of every unique TCRbeta CDR3 rearrangement. For each sample, productive Simpson clonality was calculated as the square root of Simpson's diversity index across productive rearrangements. Entries here come from immuneACCESS through TCRdb and include only in-frame sequences with V and J called. Some clones fail to appear in such tables; in the studies checked, an unresolved V gene covers under half of the shortfall, and the cause of the remainder is unknown. V and J calls and clone size follow that table, whereas D and trimming were derived from the DNA. The sample yields more than 50,000 clones; about 70% were counted once. The top ten clonotypes cover 50% of the sample.

In regard to this clone: Its antigen specificity is not known. No much larger clone exists at a distance of one base, and base qualities are not known.

The rearrangement joined TRBV27 to TRBJ1-1; the D gene is not confidently resolved. The source of this sequence is a woman at least 80 years old with acute or convalescent COVID-19. The sequencing sample was made of peripheral blood. The CDR3: CASSSPGNTEAFF. The DNA sequence is TGTGCCAGCAGTTCCCCCGGGAACACTGAAGCTTTCTTT.